Below, 2 T cell receptor beta chains from the same sample are listed, as sequenced in a study of blood T cell repertoires in COVID-19. Some clones are missing from TCRdb's copy, which holds only in-frame ones; the method was immunoSEQ multiplex PCR. Of some 370,000 clones in the sample, 90% were seen once. The specimen was peripheral blood. These receptors were collected from a man in his late teens or twenties with active or convalescent COVID-19.

The chain is built from TRBV9 and TRBJ1-1; 12 nucleotides align to TRBD1. Germline trimming cut 3 bases from V and 3 bases from J; bases unmatched to any gene: 6. This CDR3 has 16 residues. Germline CDR1 SGDLS, CDR2 YYNGEE. The CDR3 spells CASSAGTGGWHTEAFF. DNA for the CDR3: TGTGCCAGCAGCGCTGGGACAGGGGGCTGGCACACTGAAGCTTTCTTT.

The chain recombines TRBV15 with TRBJ1-4, with a tentative D call TRBD1 (6 bases). Trimming left V 0 bases short and J 8 bases short, with 19 bases between. Germline V gives CDR1 LNHNV, CDR2 YYDKDF (reference sequence). CDR3 length equals 17 residues. The CDR3 sequence: CATSRDSPGGAGEKLFF. The CDR3 DNA is TGTGCCACCAGCAGAGATAGCCCGGGGGGCGCTGGGGAAAAACTGTTTTTT.